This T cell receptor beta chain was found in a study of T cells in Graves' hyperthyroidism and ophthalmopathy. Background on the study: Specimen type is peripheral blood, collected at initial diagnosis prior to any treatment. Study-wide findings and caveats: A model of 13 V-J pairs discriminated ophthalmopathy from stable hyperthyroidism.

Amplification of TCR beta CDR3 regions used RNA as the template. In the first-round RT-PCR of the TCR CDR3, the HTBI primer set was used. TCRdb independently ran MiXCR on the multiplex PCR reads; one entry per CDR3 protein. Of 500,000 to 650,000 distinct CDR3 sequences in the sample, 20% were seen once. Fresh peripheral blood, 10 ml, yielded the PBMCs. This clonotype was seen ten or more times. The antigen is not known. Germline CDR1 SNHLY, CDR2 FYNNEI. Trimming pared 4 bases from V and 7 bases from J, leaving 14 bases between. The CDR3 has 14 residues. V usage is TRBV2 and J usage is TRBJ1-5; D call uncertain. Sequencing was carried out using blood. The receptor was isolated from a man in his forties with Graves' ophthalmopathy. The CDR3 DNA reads TGTGCCAGCAGTGGGGAGGACCCGGGGCAGCCCCAGCATTTT. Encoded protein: CASSGEDPGQPQHF.